A selection of T cell receptor beta chains follows, all from one sample in a study of T-cell reconstitution after alpha-beta-depleted transplantation in children. Each CDR3 protein gets one entry after TCRdb re-called the PCR reads with MiXCR. The table includes just over 200,000 distinct CDR3 sequences, around 8.4% detected once. The sequences come from PBMCs, mostly from graft donor cells, collected 360 days after TCRalphabeta/CD19-depleted stem cell transplant. The source is a male patient aged 2-15 years who had a stem cell transplant for acute myeloid leukemia, so the T cells may come from the graft donor. CDR3s include the opening cysteine and the closing phenylalanine or tryptophan. D genes are given only for firm matches. The listing skips clone size in some rows; elsewhere it reads once, few, many or a size class.

d_gene,j_gene,abundance,v_gene,CDR3nt,CDR3aa
.,TRBJ2-1,.,TRBV7-9,TGTGCCAGCAGCTCTAGGGGGGTCAATGAGCAGTTCTTC,CASSSRGVNEQFF
TRBD2,TRBJ2-3,few,TRBV24-1,TGTGCCACCAGTGATCCAGCGGGACTTTCAGATACGCAGTATTTT,CATSDPAGLSDTQYF
.,TRBJ2-5,few,TRBV12-3/TRBV12-4,TGTGCCAGCACGACCCTCCAAGAGACCCAGTACTTC,CASTTLQETQYF
.,TRBJ1-5,few,TRBV24-1,TGTGCCACCAGTGATTTAAGGGGCTTTCGGTCTGACAATCAGCCCCAGCATTTT,CATSDLRGFRSDNQPQHF
.,TRBJ2-5,many,TRBV4-2,TGTGCCAGCAGCCGGGGGCCCGGAGAGACCCAGTACTTC,CASSRGPGETQYF
.,TRBJ2-3,many,TRBV10-1,TGCGCCAGCAGTGAGTCGGACCTTTGGGCAGATACGCAGTATTTT,CASSESDLWADTQYF
TRBD1,TRBJ1-5,.,TRBV6-5,TGTGCCAGCCGCGGGACAGGGATCGGTCAGCCCCAGCATTTT,CASRGTGIGQPQHF
.,TRBJ1-5,few,TRBV12-3/TRBV12-4,TGTGCCAGCAGTTCCAACAATCAGCCCCAGCATTTT,CASSSNNQPQHF
TRBD1,TRBJ1-5,many,TRBV20-1,TGCAGTGCTAGACGGACAGGGGTCAATCAGCCCCAGCATTTT,CSARRTGVNQPQHF
.,TRBJ2-1,few,TRBV18,TGTGCCAGCTCACCACCCTTCAAGGGAGGCAATGAGCAGTTCTTC,CASSPPFKGGNEQFF
.,TRBJ1-5,.,TRBV11-2,TGTGCCAGCAGCAAGAGCTTCTCGGCGGGCAATCAGCCCCAGCATTTT,CASSKSFSAGNQPQHF
.,TRBJ2-1,many,TRBV12-3/TRBV12-4,TGTGCCAGCAGTTATCTGTCTGTCGGGGTTGGGGAGCAGTTCTTC,CASSYLSVGVGEQFF
.,TRBJ1-5,many,TRBV7-2,TGTGCCAGCAGCTTAGGGGGTCTGGGGGACAATCAGCCCCAGCATTTT,CASSLGGLGDNQPQHF
.,TRBJ2-2,.,TRBV7-3,TGTGCCAGCAGCTTAAACCCAAATGATTATAGCGGGGAGCTGTTTTTT,CASSLNPNDYSGELFF
.,TRBJ2-1,few,TRBV11-2,TGTGCCAGCAGCTGGAGTCAGGGCCATGAGCAGTTCTTC,CASSWSQGHEQFF
TRBD1,TRBJ1-2,.,TRBV7-9,TGTGCCAGCAGCTTTCGGACAGGAAACACCAACTATGGCTACACCTTC,CASSFRTGNTNYGYTF
TRBD2,TRBJ2-1,.,TRBV10-3,TGTGCCATCACCCCGACTAGCGGGTCTGGGGATGAGCAGTTCTTC,CAITPTSGSGDEQFF
.,TRBJ2-1,.,TRBV5-1,TGCGCCAGCAGCTTGGTACTAGCTGTCCACAATGAGCAGTTCTTC,CASSLVLAVHNEQFF
.,TRBJ2-2,.,TRBV5-1,TGCGCCAGCAATGGACAGACGGACACCGGGGAGCTGTTTTTT,CASNGQTDTGELFF
.,TRBJ2-2,many,TRBV20-1,TGCAGTGCTAGAGGATTTACAGGTTCGGACACCGGGGAGCTGTTTTTT,CSARGFTGSDTGELFF
.,TRBJ2-5,few,TRBV5-1,TGCGCCAGCAGCTTATCAGGAGTCAGGATGGAGACCCAGTACTTC,CASSLSGVRMETQYF
.,TRBJ2-7,.,TRBV7-2,TGTGCCAGCAGCTTAGAAAGGACTACTAACTACGAGCAGTACTTC,CASSLERTTNYEQYF
.,TRBJ2-3,few,TRBV25-1,TGTGCCAGCAGTGGCCCTAGCGGCACAGATACGCAGTATTTT,CASSGPSGTDTQYF
.,TRBJ2-3,few,TRBV6-1,TGTGCCAGCAGACCCACTAGGGCCGGCCCCCCAGATACGCAGTATTTT,CASRPTRAGPPDTQYF